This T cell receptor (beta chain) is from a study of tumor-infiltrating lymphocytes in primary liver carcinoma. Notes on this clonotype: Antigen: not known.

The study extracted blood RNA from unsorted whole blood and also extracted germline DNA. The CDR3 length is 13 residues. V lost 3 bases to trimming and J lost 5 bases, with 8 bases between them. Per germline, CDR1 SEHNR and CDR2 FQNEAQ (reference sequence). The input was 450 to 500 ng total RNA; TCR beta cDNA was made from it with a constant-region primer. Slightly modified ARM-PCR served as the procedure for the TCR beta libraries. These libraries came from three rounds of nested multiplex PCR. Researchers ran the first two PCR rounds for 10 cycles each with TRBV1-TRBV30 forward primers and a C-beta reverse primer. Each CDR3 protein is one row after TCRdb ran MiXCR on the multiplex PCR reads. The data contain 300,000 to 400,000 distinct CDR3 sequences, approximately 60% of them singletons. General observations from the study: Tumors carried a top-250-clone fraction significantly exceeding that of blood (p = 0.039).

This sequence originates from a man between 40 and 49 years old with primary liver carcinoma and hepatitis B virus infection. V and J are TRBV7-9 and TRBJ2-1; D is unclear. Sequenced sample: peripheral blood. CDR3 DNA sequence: TGTGCCAGCAGCTTCCAAATAAACAATGAGCAGTTCTTC. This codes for CASSFQINNEQFF.